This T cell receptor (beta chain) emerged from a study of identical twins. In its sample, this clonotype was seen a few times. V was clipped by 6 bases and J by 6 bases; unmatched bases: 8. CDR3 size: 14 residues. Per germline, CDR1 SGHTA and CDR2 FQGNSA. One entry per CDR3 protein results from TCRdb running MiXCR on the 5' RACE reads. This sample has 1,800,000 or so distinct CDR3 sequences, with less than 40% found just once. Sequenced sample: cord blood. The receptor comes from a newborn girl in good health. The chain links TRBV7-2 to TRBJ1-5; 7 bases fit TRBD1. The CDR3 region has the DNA TGTGCCAGCAGTTTTCGACAGGGAAGTCAGCCCCAGCATTTT. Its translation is CASSFRQGSQPQHF.